The 20 T cell receptor beta chains below were found in one sample sequenced in a study of shared clonotypes between healthy human individuals. TCRdb's table, derived via immunoSEQ multiplex PCR, lists solely in-frame clones and lacks some. The sample shows about 2.4 million clones, 93% of them seen only once. Material for sequencing was naive CD4+ T cells from PBMCs. Subset reported: CD45RA+ positively selected. These receptors all stem from a man aged 18 to 30 in good health. Some clones in this sample may be carry-over from other donors' samples.

Note on this clone: Within the sample, other DNA sequences also encode this same CDR3. The V call is TRBV5-1, the J call TRBJ2-2; D is perhaps TRBD2 (6 bases). The germline gives CDR1 SGHRS, CDR2 YFSETQ. This CDR3 is built from 15 residues. V lost 0 bases and J lost 4, with 10 bases in between. CDR3 sequence reads: CASSLVAGSTGELFF. Written as DNA, the CDR3 is TGCGCCAGCAGCTTGGTGGCGGGGAGCACCGGGGAGCTGTTTTTT. The variable domain in full, completed from reference TRBV5-1 and TRBJ2-2, reads KAGVTQTPRYLIKTRGQQVTLSCSPISGHRSVSWYQQTPGQGLQFLFEYFSETQRNKGNFPGRFSGRQFSNSRSEMNVSTLELGDSALYLCASSLVAGSTGELFFGEGSRLTVL.

This rearrangement joins TRBV30 to TRBJ1-3, with D unclear. In germline, CDR1 is GTSNPN, CDR2 SVGIG (reference sequence). The V end was cut by 5 bases, the J end by 4 bases, with 21 bases between. CDR3 length equals 16 residues. CDR3 DNA sequence: TGTGCCTGGGGTCCGGCCGGCTTGAGGGAAGGAAACACCATATATTTT. The encoded protein is CAWGPAGLREGNTIYF.

V usage is TRBV7-9 and J usage is TRBJ1-5; D is unresolved. V shed 4 bases and J shed 12 bases, with 13 bases lying between them. The CDR3 has 12 amino acids. In germline, CDR1 is SEHNR, CDR2 FQNEAQ (reference sequence). The CDR3 region has the DNA TGTGCCAGCAGCTCAGATTCATGGTTCCAGCATTTT. It specifies CASSSDSWFQHF.

The count of this clone is one. V gene TRBV7-2 combines with J gene TRBJ2-1; 12 nucleotides align to TRBD2. This CDR3 is built from 12 residues. Germline assignment: CDR1 SGHTA and CDR2 FQGNSA. V lost 6 bases to trimming and J lost 11 bases; unmatched junction nucleotides: 2. The CDR3 loop is CASSRTSGKQFF. CDR3 coding DNA: TGTGCCAGCAGTCGGACTAGCGGGAAGCAGTTCTTC.

V is TRBV5-1 and J is TRBJ2-3; 9 bases are shared with TRBD2. The CDR3 contains 14 residues. Trimming cost V 4 bases and J 6 bases; bases outside gene matches: 6. CDR1 is SGHRS, CDR2 YFSETQ, per germline. CDR3 nucleotide sequence: TGCGCCAGCAGCCCTATAGCGGGAGTGGATACGCAGTATTTT. Its translation: CASSPIAGVDTQYF.

The chain uses TRBV6-6 and TRBJ2-1; TRBD2 agrees at 7 bases. The germline CDR1 and CDR2 sequences are MNHNY and SVGAGI (reference sequence). The CDR3 runs 14 residues. The V gene end was trimmed by 6 bases and the J gene end by 9 bases; junction bases not matched to a gene: 11. This CDR3 is CASSPREVLGEQFF. CDR3 sequence (DNA): TGTGCCAGCAGCCCCCGGGAGGTTCTCGGTGAGCAGTTCTTC.

The chain is built from TRBV5-1 and TRBJ2-5; D tentatively reads TRBD1 or TRBD2 (5 bases each). The CDR3 is 17 amino acids. The ends were cut back, 4 bases at V and 5 bases at J, with 24 bases in the middle. Looked up from germline, CDR1 is SGHRS and CDR2 is YFSETQ. The DNA of the CDR3 is TGCGCCAGCAGCCTCAGCAATTCCGGGACCGGGTGGGAGACCCAGTACTTC. It codes for CASSLSNSGTGWETQYF.

This clone is a singleton in its sample. The rearrangement joins TRBV6-6 to TRBJ1-5; D possibly corresponds to TRBD1 (5 bases). The V gene lost 3 bases and the J gene lost 16 bases, with 22 bases spanning the gap. Germline values: CDR1 MNHNY, CDR2 SVGAGI (reference sequence). The CDR3 sequence is 14 residues long. This CDR3 is CASSYGQGVFIEHF. CDR3 DNA: TGTGCCAGCAGTTATGGGCAGGGCGTCTTTATTGAACATTTT.

Worth noting for this clone: Other DNA variants within this sample encode the same CDR3. The rearrangement links TRBV4-1 to TRBJ2-7, with 9 bases identical to TRBD2. The CDR3 has 15 residues. CDR1 is MGHRA and CDR2 is YSYEKL in the germline V gene. The J segment lost 1 base and the V segment lost 1 base, leaving 2 bases of the junction unmatched. The CDR3 loop is CASSQGLAASYEQYF. Written as DNA, the CDR3 is TGCGCCAGCAGCCAAGGACTAGCGGCTTCCTACGAGCAGTACTTC.

Concerning this clone: The sample holds other DNA sequences that translate to the same CDR3. The chain is built from TRBV5-5 and TRBJ1-4; TRBD1 matches at 10 bases. V was clipped by 4 bases and J by 6 bases; unmatched bases: 6. Germline V gene sequence: CDR1 SGHKS, CDR2 YYEKEE (reference sequence). This CDR3 contains 15 residues. CDR3 nucleotides: TGTGCCAGCAGCCCGGCCGGGACAGGGGATGAAAAACTGTTTTTT. This codes for CASSPAGTGDEKLFF.

The chain combines TRBV30 with TRBJ1-1; no firm D call. Germline CDR1 and CDR2: GTSNPN and SVGIG (reference sequence). V lost 2 bases, J lost 0 bases, and 7 bases lay in between. This CDR3 comprises 13 residues. This CDR3 reads CAWSQAMNTEAFF. The CDR3 DNA reads as TGTGCCTGGAGTCAGGCTATGAACACTGAAGCTTTCTTT. The full variable domain, its missing parts supplied by reference TRBV30 and TRBJ1-1, is SQTIHQWPATLVQPVGSPLSLECTVEGTSNPNLYWYRQAAGRGLQLLFYSVGIGQISSEVPQNLSASRPQDRQFILSSKKLLLSDSGFYLCAWSQAMNTEAFFGQGTRLTVV.

The CDR3 spells CASSLTARDTEAFF. The CDR3 bases are TGCGCCAGCAGCCTAACCGCCAGGGACACTGAAGCTTTCTTT. This chain uses TRBV5-1 with TRBJ1-1; perhaps TRBD1 as D (5 bases). The V gene's germline CDR1 is SGHRS and CDR2 YFSETQ. V lost 4 bases and J 3 bases, leaving 13 bases between the germline ends. This CDR3 is built from 14 residues.

The chain is built from TRBV5-4 and TRBJ1-1, with 9 bases fitting TRBD1. Germline trimming cut 2 bases from V and 3 bases from J; bases unmatched to any gene: 8. In germline, CDR1 is SGHNT, CDR2 YYREEE (reference sequence). The CDR3 totals 16 residues. DNA of the CDR3: TGTGCCAGCAGCTTACTTCGGACAGGGGATGACACTGAAGCTTTCTTT. Its translation is CASSLLRTGDDTEAFF. Full variable domain (outside the CDR3, taken from reference TRBV5-4 and TRBJ1-1): ETGVTQSPTHLIKTRGQQVTLRCSSQSGHNTVSWYQQALGQGPQFIFQYYREEENGRGNFPPRFSGLQFPNYSSELNVNALELDDSALYLCASSLLRTGDDTEAFFGQGTRLTVV.

This chain uses TRBV5-4 with TRBJ1-2; D not resolved. Germline V gives CDR1 SGHNT, CDR2 YYREEE (reference sequence). CDR3 size: 13 residues. The germline V and J ends were trimmed by 4 bases and 4 bases, with 11 bases remaining between them. Written as DNA, the CDR3 is TGTGCCAGCAGCACAGAGACCTCCTATGGCTACACCTTC. It encodes CASSTETSYGYTF.

The chain couples TRBV18 to TRBJ2-2; weak D call: TRBD2 (5 bases). CDR1 KGHSH and CDR2 LQKENI come from the germline V gene. The CDR3 loop spans 17 amino acids. The V gene lost 4 bases and the J gene lost 3 bases, with 18 bases spanning the gap. In DNA, the CDR3 is TGTGCCAGCTCACGCAAAGCGGTACAACTAGACACCGGGGAGCTGTTTTTT. Translating it yields CASSRKAVQLDTGELFF.

The rearrangement uses TRBV15 and TRBJ2-3, with 7 bases identical to TRBD2. The ends lost 0 bases at V and 2 bases at J; junction bases unmatched: 5. Per the germline V gene, CDR1 is LNHNV and CDR2 is YYDKDF (reference sequence). CDR3 size: 16 residues. The CDR3 sequence is CATSRERAGSTDTQYF. The CDR3, as DNA: TGTGCCACCAGCAGAGAGAGAGCGGGATCCACAGATACGCAGTATTTT.

This clone has only one observation. The chain has TRBV19 and TRBJ1-1, with TRBD1 matching over 7 bases. This CDR3 region has 13 residues. Germline V gene sequence: CDR1 LNHDA, CDR2 SQIVND (reference sequence). J gave up 5 bases and V 6 bases, and 6 bases lay outside the gene matches. The CDR3, as DNA: TGTGCCAGTAGCTACCAGGGGGAAACTGAAGCTTTCTTT. This encodes CASSYQGETEAFF.

The chain links TRBV6-1 to TRBJ1-5; D is undetermined. Trimming removed 2 bases at V and 7 bases at J, with 12 bases between. The CDR3 is 14 residues long. Germline loops: CDR1 MNHNS, CDR2 SASEGT. CDR3 sequence reads: CASSEQRLEQPQHF. For the CDR3, the DNA is TGTGCCAGCAGTGAACAACGGCTCGAGCAGCCCCAGCATTTT.

This chain links TRBV11-2 with TRBJ2-1; TRBD2 aligns across 8 bases. Germline V CDR1 and CDR2: SGHAT, FQNNGV. The CDR3 runs 16 residues. Losses at the gene ends were 4 bases for V and 6 bases for J; bases not matched to a gene: 11. DNA for the CDR3: TGTGCCAGCAGCTCAGTAGGCCTAGCGGGTGGCAATGAGCAGTTCTTC. It encodes CASSSVGLAGGNEQFF.

V usage is TRBV2 and J usage is TRBJ1-3, with D perhaps TRBD1 (5 bases). The CDR3 covers 14 residues. Trimming removed 7 bases at V and 0 bases at J, with 10 bases between. Germline CDR1 and CDR2: SNHLY and FYNNEI. CDR3 protein: CASTRQSSGNTIYF. CDR3 coding DNA: TGTGCCAGCACTCGACAGAGCTCTGGAAACACCATATATTTT.